This TCR gamma chain comes out of a study of human gamma delta and Vdelta1 T cells (dated by TCRdb to about 2018). Regarding the study in general: The study examined Delta One T cells, which are Vd1+ gamma-delta T cells, as cytotoxic effectors against acute myeloid leukemia. What the authors observed across the whole study: According to the report, Delta One T cells were polyclonal and showed broad cytotoxic targeting of acute myeloid leukemia.

The germline V gene sets CDR1 to EGSTGY and CDR2 to YDSYTSSV. Trimming removed 9 bases from V and 0 bases from J; the gene matches leave 10 bases unexplained. The CDR3 runs 15 residues from the cysteine to the phenylalanine. Here the CDR3 DNA is all that survives: 45 bases in frame from base 1. The library was built by means of PCR. The instrument given in TCRdb is Illumina MiSeq. Public reads were reanalyzed in TCRdb with CATT, and rows carrying the same DNA were merged afterwards. The sample table holds 4,500 to 5,000 gamma-chain clones, of which less than 40% were seen once. The leading ten clones occupy approximately 3% of the sample. This clone was found a few times. Its target antigen remains unknown. There are no base qualities to consult, and no much larger clone falls within one base.

The receptor chain draws on TRGV4 and TRGJP2. The sequenced material came from Vdelta1 gamma-delta T cells from blood grown in culture (DOT cells). Per the publication, the cell subset or site label means: Delta One T cells, in vitro expanded/differentiated Vd1+ gamma-delta T cells. This TCR came from a human donor in good health. Read as DNA, the sequence is TGTGCCACCGGGCTTCGGTATAGTAGTGATTGGATCAAGACGTTT. Its protein is CATGLRYSSDWIKTF.